Presented here are 5 T cell receptor beta chains from one specimen sequenced in a study of beta chain features in type 1 diabetes (dated by TCRdb to 2016 to 2019). General conclusions and limits of the study: A moderate but significant shortening of TCRB CDR3 length was observed in type 1 diabetes patients in all four CD4+ subsets.

Receptor amplification or capture employed the immunoSEQ multiplex PCR assay. The entire amount of isolated RNA was reverse transcribed using the High Capacity cDNA Reverse Transcription Kit, so the sequenced TCRB transcripts were expressed ones. What TCRdb holds here is the immuneACCESS table cut down to in-frame rearrangements. Part of the clones is not present; checked against another copy, under half of the missing clones reflect an unresolved V gene, and the others are unexplained. The sample table records hundreds of thousands of clones; roughly 13% of these occur just once. Jointly, the top ten make up approximately 0.021% of the sample. These TCRs are of unknown antigen specificity. The sequenced sample was naive CD4+ T cells from blood. The intended sense of this specimen's cell subset or site label: true naive CD4+ T cells. The receptors stem from a man between 18 and 29 years old with type 1 diabetes.

The V gene is TRBV7-8, the J gene TRBJ2-5; tentative D call: TRBD2 (5 bases). CDR1 SGHVS and CDR2 FQNEAQ come from the germline V gene. This CDR3 is built from 14 residues. Trimming stripped 4 bases from V and 5 bases from J, with 14 bases between. In DNA, the CDR3 is TGTGCCAGCAGCTCCCTAACTAGGCCGGAGACCCAGTACTTC. Translated, it gives CASSSLTRPETQYF.

This clone was counted a few times. This sequence joins TRBV19 and TRBJ2-2; 8 bases are a match to TRBD1. Looked up from germline, CDR1 is LNHDA and CDR2 is SQIVND (reference sequence). The CDR3 is 17 amino acids. Trimming removed 6 bases from V and 0 bases from J; junction bases left unmatched: 9. CDR3 residues: CASSPVPGQANTGELFF. The DNA of the CDR3 is TGTGCCAGTAGCCCGGTCCCGGGACAGGCGAACACCGGGGAGCTGTTTTTT.

V usage is TRBV7-6 and J usage is TRBJ1-1; D perhaps matches TRBD1 (5 bases). Trimming pared 6 bases from V and 12 bases from J, leaving 17 bases between. CDR3 length: 12 residues. In germline, CDR1 is SGHVS, CDR2 FNYEAQ. Here the CDR3 DNA reads TGTGCCAGCAGTGAGATGTGGGGCTTGCCTTTCTTT. This encodes CASSEMWGLPFF.

Remarks on this clone: The identical CDR3 is also encoded by other nucleotide sequences in the sample. The V call is TRBV5-1, the J call TRBJ1-1; 7 bases are shared with TRBD1. The CDR3 is 14 residues long. Germline CDR1 is SGHRS and CDR2 is YFSETQ. The V gene end was trimmed by 5 bases and the J gene end by 0 bases; junction bases not matched to a gene: 4. Written as DNA, the CDR3 is TGCGCCAGCAGTGCGGGACAGCTGAACACTGAAGCTTTCTTT. As protein: CASSAGQLNTEAFF.

There are a few counts of this clone. J is TRBJ1-2 and V is TRBV30, with TRBD1 as a possible D gene (5 bases). The germline V gene has CDR1 GTSNPN and CDR2 SVGIG (reference sequence). The CDR3 extends over 13 amino acids. The germline V and J ends were trimmed by 4 bases and 3 bases, with 12 bases remaining between them. CDR3 in DNA: TGTGCCTGGACCGTCGGGGGGTACTATGGCTACACCTTC. Translated: CAWTVGGYYGYTF. Variable domain in full (rest from reference TRBV30 and TRBJ1-2): SQTIHQWPATLVQPVGSPLSLECTVEGTSNPNLYWYRQAAGRGLQLLFYSVGIGQISSEVPQNLSASRPQDRQFILSSKKLLLSDSGFYLCAWTVGGYYGYTFGSGTRLTVV.